This record looks at one TCR beta chain sequence and its context. Its antigen remains unidentified. TCR beta cDNA libraries had unique molecular identifiers. T cells numbering 1 to 10 million yielded about 500,000 cDNA molecules. One entry per CDR3 protein results from TCRdb running MiXCR on the PCR reads. The profile covers hundreds of thousands of distinct CDR3 sequences, with about 27% appearing a single time and around 0.56% taken by the ten largest. The data were taken from a study of post-analysis software for immune sequencing data. Study-level findings and limits: Controls showed significantly higher normalized Chao1 diversity than did multiple sclerosis patients. Elevated frequency relative to controls characterized 4 or 5 TRBV segments in patients, TRBV5-6, TRBV5-1 and TRBV20-1 among them. Batch-mates among the samples co-clustered strongly by F measure.

CDR1 is LGHNA, CDR2 YSLEER, per germline. The CDR3 spans 18 residues. The ends were cut back, 2 bases at V and 2 bases at J, with 16 bases in the middle. The sample taken for sequencing was blood. The receptor comes from a girl aged 5-17 years with multiple sclerosis. The rearrangement uses TRBV4-3 and TRBJ2-6, with a weak D call TRBD1 (6 bases). Written as DNA, the CDR3 is TGCGCCAGCAGCCAATCCCTACCACAGGGTGCTGGGGCCAACGTCCTGACTTTC. Translating it yields CASSQSLPQGAGANVLTF.